These 25 T cell receptor beta chains originate from one sample sequenced in a study of blood T cell repertoires in COVID-19. Produced via immunoSEQ multiplex PCR; TCRdb's table is partial and in-frame only. The data hold around 190,000 clones, with under 80% observed a single time. The source material was peripheral blood. The receptors shown here come from a woman in her forties or fifties with acute or convalescent COVID-19.

The rearrangement links TRBV24-1 to TRBJ2-5; possible D gene TRBD1, 5 bases. V was clipped by 3 bases and J by 8 bases, with 12 bases between them. Germline CDR1 reads KGHDR; CDR2 reads SFDVKD. This CDR3 region has 13 residues. The CDR3 region is CATSDPAQGTQYF. CDR3 coding DNA: TGTGCCACCAGTGATCCGGCCCAGGGTACCCAGTACTTC.

The count of this clone is one. CDR3 nucleotides: TGTGCCAGCAGCCGAGGGGGGCCCTCGTTTCGCCTTTATAAGACAGATACGCAGTATTTT. It is translated as CASSRGGPSFRLYKTDTQYF. This chain uses TRBV7-8 with TRBJ2-3, with D perhaps matching TRBD1 or TRBD2 (6 bases each). Deletions cut 5 bases from V and 3 bases from J, with 30 bases between. Germline assignment: CDR1 SGHVS and CDR2 FQNEAQ. CDR3 length equals 20 residues.

The chain couples TRBV7-2 to TRBJ2-1, with 10 nucleotides matching TRBD2. After removal of 3 bases from V and 7 bases from J, the junction contained 6 bases not matched to a gene. The CDR3 runs 15 residues. CDR1 SGHTA and CDR2 FQGNSA come from the germline V gene. The CDR3 loop reads CASSFASGRLNEQFF. The CDR3 DNA follows: TGTGCCAGCAGCTTCGCTAGCGGGAGATTAAATGAGCAGTTCTTC.

The chain couples TRBV10-3 to TRBJ1-2; no reliable D call. Germline V lookup: CDR1 ENHRY, CDR2 SYGVKD. Trimming removed 8 bases at V and 9 bases at J, with 16 bases between. The CDR3 loop spans 12 amino acids. CDR3 in amino acids: CAILREGASYTF. CDR3 sequence (DNA): TGTGCCATCCTTAGAGAGGGCGCTAGCTACACCTTC.

The gene calls are TRBV2 and TRBJ1-1, with TRBD1 identical over 7 bases. Germline assignment: CDR1 SNHLY and CDR2 FYNNEI. The ends lost 5 bases at V and 8 bases at J; junction bases unmatched: 11. This CDR3 has 14 amino acids. This CDR3 reads CASSFTGELREAFF. CDR3 nucleotides: TGTGCCAGCAGTTTTACAGGGGAGCTGCGGGAAGCTTTCTTT.

The chain links TRBV5-1 to TRBJ1-2, with a weak D call TRBD1 (6 bases). The germline CDR1 and CDR2 sequences are SGHRS and YFSETQ. Trimming took off 4 bases at V and 1 base at J, with 14 bases between the two ends. The CDR3 has 15 residues. The DNA for the CDR3 is TGCGCCAGCAGCCAGGACAGCGACTTTAACTATGGCTACACCTTC. Amino acids: CASSQDSDFNYGYTF.

This chain joins TRBV27 and TRBJ1-2; D gene ambiguous. CDR1 and CDR2 (germline): MNHEY, SMNVEV (reference sequence). The V end lost 5 bases, the J end lost 0 bases, and 19 bases lay between the germline ends. The CDR3 totals 17 residues. The CDR3 sequence: CASSPSPERLTNYGYTF. DNA of the CDR3: TGTGCCAGCAGTCCCTCCCCCGAGCGGCTAACTAACTATGGCTACACCTTC.

This clone was picked up a small number of times. No conserved phenylalanine or tryptophan ends this CDR3, so it is likely a read error. The DNA is omitted, as the CDR3 cannot be located on it reliably, and the CDR3 follows TCRdb's listing. CDR3 residues: CASSILEGTIPIP. The chain couples TRBV6-5 to TRBJ1-2. Germline CDR1 MNHEY, CDR2 SVGAGI. The CDR3 comprises 13 residues, both ends counted.

The rearrangement joins TRBV7-2 to TRBJ1-5; the D is unclear. From germline, CDR1 is SGHTA and CDR2 FQGNSA. This CDR3 contains 15 residues. The V and J ends lost 1 base and 8 bases respectively, with 15 bases between them. The CDR3 is CASSLDRSVLKPQHF. The CDR3 nucleotides are TGTGCCAGCAGCTTAGATAGGAGTGTTCTAAAGCCCCAGCATTTT.

The CDR3 reads CATSDSSAAGTGRNQPQHF. The CDR3 region has the DNA TGTGCCACCAGTGATTCAAGTGCGGCCGGGACAGGGCGAAATCAGCCCCAGCATTTT. The chain combines TRBV24-1 with TRBJ1-5, with 9 bases identical to TRBD1. The CDR3 extends over 19 amino acids. The ends lost 2 bases at V and 4 bases at J; junction bases unmatched: 14. CDR1 and CDR2 (germline): KGHDR, SFDVKD.

The V and J genes are TRBV19 and TRBJ1-5; 9 bases fit TRBD1. Germline V gene data show CDR1 as LNHDA and CDR2 as SQIVND (reference sequence). The V and J ends lost 6 bases and 7 bases, in that order; junction bases with no gene match: 4. The CDR3 totals 13 residues. The CDR3 loop reads CASRRQGEQPQHF. The CDR3 DNA is TGTGCCAGTAGGAGACAGGGGGAACAGCCCCAGCATTTT.

This clone was recorded once. The chain joins TRBV3-1 (or the pseudogene TRBV3-2) to TRBJ1-5; no firm D call. Looked up from germline, CDR1 is LGHDT and CDR2 is YNNKEL (reference sequence). Trimming took 0 bases from V and 9 from J, leaving 9 bases between them. The CDR3 is 13 residues long. CDR3 in amino acids: CASSQDNRRPQHF. In DNA form, the CDR3 reads TGTGCCAGCAGCCAAGACAATAGGAGGCCCCAGCATTTT.

The chain combines TRBV6-6 with TRBJ1-3; TRBD1 matches at 7 bases. J gave up 0 bases and V 5 bases, and 7 bases lay outside the gene matches. CDR3 length: 16 residues. The germline V gene encodes CDR1 MNHNY and CDR2 SVGAGI (reference sequence). The CDR3 protein is CASSPKTGASGNTIYF. The CDR3 bases are TGTGCCAGCAGTCCCAAAACAGGGGCCTCTGGAAACACCATATATTTT.

The chain recombines TRBV5-4 with TRBJ1-1; D call uncertain. With 3 bases removed from V and 4 bases from J, the gap between germline ends came to 10 bases. The CDR3 sequence is 13 residues long. The V gene's germline CDR1 is SGHNT and CDR2 YYREEE (reference sequence). The CDR3 DNA reads as TGTGCCAGCAGCTCTCAGCGAGGCACTGAAGCTTTCTTT. It encodes CASSSQRGTEAFF.

This clone has more than one count but fewer than ten. This chain uses TRBV10-3 with TRBJ2-7; unclear D gene. This CDR3 contains 10 residues. V was cut by 3 bases and J by 7 bases, with 4 bases left in between. CDR1 is ENHRY and CDR2 is SYGVKD in the germline V gene. The DNA for the CDR3 is TGTGCCATCAGTGAATTAGAGCAGTACTTC. Its translation is CAISELEQYF.

V and J are TRBV6-5 and TRBJ2-7, with TRBD2 as a possible D gene (5 bases). Trimming shortened V by 2 bases and J by 2 bases, and 13 bases separated the two germline ends. The germline V gene encodes CDR1 MNHEY and CDR2 SVGAGI. The CDR3 length is 15 residues. CDR3: CASSYRPRAPYEQYF. The DNA of the CDR3 is TGTGCCAGCAGTTACCGACCGCGGGCCCCCTACGAGCAGTACTTC.

The rearrangement links TRBV19 to TRBJ2-3, with a possible D match to TRBD2 (6 bases). The CDR3 is made up of 14 amino acids. The V end was cut by 3 bases, the J end by 11 bases, with 18 bases between. In germline, CDR1 is LNHDA, CDR2 SQIVND (reference sequence). Written as DNA, the CDR3 is TGTGCCAGTAGTATCCCCGGTCCCCCCGGGGGGCAGTATTTT. Protein product: CASSIPGPPGGQYF.

This chain joins TRBV6-5 and TRBJ1-2; maybe TRBD1 (5 bases). Trimming removed 0 bases at V and 4 bases at J, with 6 bases between. The germline V gene has CDR1 MNHEY and CDR2 SVGAGI. This CDR3 comprises 13 residues. CDR3 sequence: CASSYSRAYGYTF. CDR3 bases: TGTGCCAGCAGTTACTCCAGGGCCTATGGCTACACCTTC.

V is TRBV15 and J is TRBJ1-5, with no clear D. V shed 5 bases and J shed 0 bases, with 5 bases lying between them. The CDR3 is 13 amino acids. Germline V gene lookup returns CDR1 LNHNV and CDR2 YYDKDF (reference sequence). The CDR3 nucleotides read TGTGCCACCAGCTACGGTAGCAATCAGCCCCAGCATTTT. Its translation is CATSYGSNQPQHF.

The chain has TRBV5-5 and TRBJ1-6, with TRBD1 identical over 7 bases. CDR1 is SGHKS and CDR2 is YYEKEE in the germline V gene (reference sequence). The CDR3 loop spans 13 amino acids. V lost 1 base, J lost 8 bases, and 0 bases stayed unmatched. In nucleotides, the CDR3 is TGTGCCAGCAGCTTGACAGGGGATTCACCCCTCCACTTT. Translation: CASSLTGDSPLHF.

The chain carries TRBV5-6 and TRBJ2-7; D not certain. V lost 2 bases and J lost 2, with 14 bases in between. Germline V gene lookup returns CDR1 SGHDT and CDR2 YYEEEE. The CDR3 sequence is 15 residues long. CDR3 bases: TGTGCCAGCAGCTTCCGAGACACCCTTCCCTACGAGCAGTACTTC. Residues: CASSFRDTLPYEQYF.

The chain recombines TRBV9 with TRBJ1-1; D remains unclear. The CDR3 is 13 amino acids. CDR1 is SGDLS and CDR2 is YYNGEE in the germline V gene. V lost 0 bases and J 2 bases, leaving 5 bases between the germline ends. The CDR3 is CASSVGPNTEAFF. Here the CDR3 DNA reads TGTGCCAGCAGCGTAGGGCCCAACACTGAAGCTTTCTTT.

The chain links TRBV30 to TRBJ1-2; 7 bases align to TRBD1. This CDR3 is 14 amino acids long. V shed 5 bases, J shed 2 bases, and the junction held 8 bases outside the gene matches. Germline V CDR1 and CDR2: GTSNPN, SVGIG (reference sequence). The CDR3 loop reads CAWEGQTSNYGYTF. In DNA form, the CDR3 reads TGTGCCTGGGAGGGACAGACTTCCAACTATGGCTACACCTTC.

The V call is TRBV7-2, the J call TRBJ1-5, with 7 bases aligning to TRBD1. V was clipped by 2 bases and J by 7 bases; unmatched bases: 5. The CDR3 is 14 residues long. CDR1 and CDR2 (germline): SGHTA, FQGNSA. The CDR3 loop is CASSLTGAGQPQHF. CDR3 bases: TGTGCCAGCAGCTTAACAGGGGCGGGACAGCCCCAGCATTTT.

The J gene is TRBJ2-1, the V gene TRBV7-2; 8 nucleotides align to TRBD1. The CDR3 consists of 12 residues. CDR1 and CDR2 (germline): SGHTA, FQGNSA. V trimming: 5 bases; J trimming: 11 bases; junction bases outside the gene matches: 5. DNA for the CDR3: TGTGCCAGCAGCGATGGGACAGGCAAGCAGTTCTTC. Protein: CASSDGTGKQFF.